This paragraph covers one T cell receptor beta chain sequence. This receptor's antigen is unknown. No base qualities exist here, and no much larger clone lies one base off it. The library was obtained by the immunoSEQ multiplex PCR assay. Rearranged TCR beta chain sequences were amplified with the hsTCRB Kit following the manufacturer's protocol. Sequencing of TCRB libraries was carried out on an Illumina MiSeq. Turning to the authors' computational methods: Demultiplexing, trimming and gene mapping were performed with the kit vendor's proprietary platform. The immuneACCESS repertoire file appears here via TCRdb, limited to in-frame rearrangements. These files lack a portion of the clones; in checked studies, under half of the deficit traces to unresolved V genes, and the cause of the others is not known. Clonal size and the V and J genes are those of that table, whereas D and trimming came from the DNA. The sample data list over 35,000 clones, and just over 90% of these were observed just once. Around 2.8% of the sample is taken by the ten largest.

Per the publication, the time point label means: week 5, during vaccination. Each vaccine dose was 300 ug of a 20-mer mutant IDH1 peptide in Montanide, given subcutaneously with topical imiquimod. The donors had newly diagnosed IDH1-mutant astrocytomas of WHO grade 3 or 4 that showed loss of nuclear ATRX. The samples were drawn from NOA16, a multicentre, single-arm, open-label phase I trial in Germany that tested a mutant IDH1 peptide vaccine in humans for the first time. Genomic DNA for TCRB sequencing was extracted from EDTA blood using the DNeasy Blood and Tissue Kit. The germline V gene gives CDR1 as SGDLS and CDR2 as YYNGEE. The junction shows trimming of 5 bases on V and 1 base on J, plus 17 bases between the germline ends. The CDR3 contains 16 residues, cysteine and phenylalanine counted. Only the CDR3 DNA is retained, 48 bases long and in frame from the first base. This record belongs to a study of a mutant IDH1 vaccine in newly diagnosed glioma (dated by TCRdb to the early 2020s). In terms of the full investigation: Patients were given eight vaccinations, in weeks 1, 3, 5, 7, 11, 15, 19 and 23, which matched visits V03 through V10. Vaccination started 4-6 weeks after radiotherapy alone, or was given together with temozolomide cycles in the groups whose treatment included chemotherapy. The roughly 30 treated patients were around 60% male and 37.5% female, with a mean age of approximately 40 years. Prior to enrollment, standard therapy consisting of radiotherapy alone, temozolomide alone, or radiochemotherapy with temozolomide had been administered to patients, with the combination being received by most patients. Peripheral blood was collected at six visits: V03 (baseline), V05, V07, V10, V12 and V13. Longitudinal TCRB deep sequencing was performed for about two dozen treated patients wherever samples were available for exploratory analyses. Overall results and qualifications from the work: Across multiple MHC alleles, vaccine-induced immune responses were seen in about 93% of patients. Selection of PBMC samples for TCRB deep sequencing was based on availability. No apparent relationship was observed between pseudoprogression and alterations in the top peripheral T cell clonotypes detected by TCRB sequencing. The authors stated that sample limitations prevented analyses of patient blood samples from being reproduced.

This clonotype originated in a man between 45 and 60 years old with glioma. In this chain, TRBV9 is recombined with TRBJ2-3, and the D gene may be TRBD1, 6 bases matching. The starting material was PBMCs, obtained from a glioma patient whose treatment included an IDH1 peptide vaccine. The nucleotide sequence is given as TGTGCCAGCAGTCAAAGAGGGGGACATCGCACAGATACGCAGTATTTT. Its product reads: CASSQRGGHRTDTQYF.